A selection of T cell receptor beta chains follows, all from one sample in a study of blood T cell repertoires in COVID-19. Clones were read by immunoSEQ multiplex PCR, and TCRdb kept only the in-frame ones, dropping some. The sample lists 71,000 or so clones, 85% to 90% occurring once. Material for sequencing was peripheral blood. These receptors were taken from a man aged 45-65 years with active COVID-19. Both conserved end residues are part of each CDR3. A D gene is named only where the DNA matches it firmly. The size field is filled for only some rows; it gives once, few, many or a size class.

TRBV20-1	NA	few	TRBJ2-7	TGCAGTGCTAGCCTACCGGAGCAGTACTTC	CSASLPEQYF
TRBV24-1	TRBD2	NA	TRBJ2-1	TGTGCCACCAGGGAGCGGGGGGGGATAGATGAGCAGTTCTTC	CATRERGGIDEQFF
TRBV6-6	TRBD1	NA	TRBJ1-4	TGTGCCAGCAACGGACAGGGGGCCGGTAATGAAAAACTGTTTTTT	CASNGQGAGNEKLFF
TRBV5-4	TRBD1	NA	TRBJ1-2	TGTGCCAGCAGGTCCGGGACAGCGAGAGGTGGCTACACCTTC	CASRSGTARGGYTF
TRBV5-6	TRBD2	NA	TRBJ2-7	TGTGCCAGCACCGCGGCGGGCGGGGGTTACGAGCAGTACTTC	CASTAAGGGYEQYF
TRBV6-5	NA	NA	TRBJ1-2	TGTGCCAGCAGCTTACAGGTTAACTATGGCTACACCTTC	CASSLQVNYGYTF
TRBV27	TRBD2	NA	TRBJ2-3	TGTGCCAGCAGCCGATTGACTAGCGGGAGGGGGGGAGATACGCAGTATTTT	CASSRLTSGRGGDTQYF
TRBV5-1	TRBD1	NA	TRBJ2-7	TGCGCCAGCAGCTTGGACGGGACAGGGAACTCCTACGAGCAGTACTTC	CASSLDGTGNSYEQYF
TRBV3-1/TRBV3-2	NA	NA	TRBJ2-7	TGTGCCACCAGCCGAGGCTCCCCCTCCTACGAGCAGTACTTC	CATSRGSPSYEQYF
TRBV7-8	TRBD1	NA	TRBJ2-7	TGTGCCAGCAGCCTACAGGGGAACTCCTACGAGCAGTACTTC	CASSLQGNSYEQYF
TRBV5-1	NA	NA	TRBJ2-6	TGCGCCAGCAGCTTGGCGAGAGCTGGGGCCAACGTCCTGACTTTC	CASSLARAGANVLTF
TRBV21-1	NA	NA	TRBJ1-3	TGTGCCAGCAGCAGGAAGGGGGATGGAAACACCATATATTTT	CASSRKGDGNTIYF
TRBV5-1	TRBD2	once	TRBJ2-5	TGCGCCAGCAGCAAGGACCGGGGGGGCCTTTCGACAGAGACCCAGTACTTC	CASSKDRGGLSTETQYF
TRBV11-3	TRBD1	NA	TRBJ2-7	TGTGCCAGCAGCTCGGGATCCGGGACAGGGGGCTATGACGAGCAGTACTTC	CASSSGSGTGGYDEQYF
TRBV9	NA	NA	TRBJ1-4	TGTGCCAGCAGCGTAGACGGGGATAATGAAAAACTGTTTTTT	CASSVDGDNEKLFF
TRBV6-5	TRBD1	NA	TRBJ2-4	TGTGCCAGCACCGACAGGGTGGCGGCCAAAAACATTCAGTACTTC	CASTDRVAAKNIQYF
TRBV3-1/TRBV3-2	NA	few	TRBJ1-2	TGTGCCAGGATCTACATGGGGGCCTATGGCTACACCTTC	CARIYMGAYGYTF
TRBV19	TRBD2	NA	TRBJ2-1	TGTGCCAGTACGGAGGGAGGGGCAACGTTCTTC	CASTEGGATFF
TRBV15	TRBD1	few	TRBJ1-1	TGTGCCACCAGCGTCCGGGACAGGGGAAACACTGAAGCTTTCTTT	CATSVRDRGNTEAFF
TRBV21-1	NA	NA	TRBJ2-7	TGTGCCAGCAGCAAAGAGGCACCGGGACAGGGTTACGAGCAGTACTTC	CASSKEAPGQGYEQYF
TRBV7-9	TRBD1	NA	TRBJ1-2	TGTGCCAGCAGCTTAGTGGGACAGGGCTCTAACTATGGCTACACCTTC	CASSLVGQGSNYGYTF
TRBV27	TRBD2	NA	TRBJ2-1	TGTGCCAGCATTAGGTTACTAGCGGGGGGTCTCTACAATGAGCAGTTCTTC	CASIRLLAGGLYNEQFF
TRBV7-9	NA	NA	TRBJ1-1	TGTGCCAGCAGGGCCGTCGGTCCAGGAGCTTTCTTT	CASRAVGPGAFF